This T cell receptor beta chain emerged from a study of shared clonotypes between healthy human individuals. Findings of the study overall: Enrolling few donors narrowed the genetic and exposure-history diversity that was represented. Sharing across four donors was highest in naive CD4 (roughly 5%) and lowest in memory CD8 (about 0.4%).

J lost 8 bases, V lost 4 bases, and 10 bases had no gene match. This CDR3 spans 16 amino acids. Germline V gene lookup returns CDR1 SNHLY and CDR2 FYNNEI. A word on this clone: Its antigen is not identified.

Caucasian adults residing in Nashville, Tennessee made up all the donors. It was into CD45RA+ naive and CD45RA-negative memory subsets that the CD4+ cells were split. Profiled with immunoSEQ multiplex PCR; TCRdb holds only in-frame clones, not every one. The sample holds 150,000 to 200,000 clones, approximately 60% seen once. The source of this sequence is a man aged 25-40 years in good health. The sequencing input was memory CD4+ T cells sorted from blood. Described subset: CD45RA-negative fraction. V usage is TRBV2 and J usage is TRBJ2-1, with TRBD2 matching 11 bases. Here the CDR3 DNA reads TGTGCCAGCAGTGTGACTAGCGGGACGGTTTGGGATGAGCAGTTCTTC. Translating it yields CASSVTSGTVWDEQFF.